This entry describes one TCR beta chain. The antigen is not known. This sample was taken from a study of T cells in Graves' hyperthyroidism and ophthalmopathy. The CDR3 regions of TCR beta were amplified from RNA transcripts. When the TCR CDR3 underwent first-round RT-PCR, the HTBI primer set was used. In TCRdb, the multiplex PCR reads were re-called with MiXCR into one record per CDR3 protein. The data contain hundreds of thousands of distinct CDR3 sequences, 46% of them singletons. Broader study findings: In the analysis, a 13 V-J model separated ophthalmopathy from stable hyperthyroidism.

This CDR3 region has 13 residues. Trimming stripped 6 bases from V and 4 bases from J, with 15 bases between. Germline V CDR1 and CDR2: DFQATT, SNEGSKA (reference sequence). The specimen sequenced was peripheral blood or thyroid tissue (not recorded which). The clonotype comes from a woman aged 18-35 years with Graves' hyperthyroidism. The rearrangement joins TRBV20-1 to TRBJ1-1; D possibly corresponds to TRBD1 (6 bases). The CDR3 loop is CSAVGSRGTEAFF. The CDR3 DNA follows: TGCAGTGCCGTCGGAAGCAGGGGCACTGAAGCTTTCTTT.